This TCR beta chain is drawn from a study of beta chain features in type 1 diabetes. The CDR3 spans 13 residues. J gave up 3 bases and V 2 bases, and 1 base lay outside the gene matches. Germline CDR1 reads MNHEY; CDR2 reads SVGAGI. Overall study findings and caveats: For patients, the naive, central memory and Treg TCRB repertoires appeared more alike than for healthy donors. Type 1 diabetes patients had TCRB CDR3s that were shorter (moderately but significantly so) in all four CD4+ subsets.

This clone was counted only a few times. Its specificity is not known. Isolated RNA was reverse transcribed in full, so expressed TCRB transcripts were sequenced. It was found that naive, central memory and regulatory T cell samples averaged roughly 3.6 million reads. Generated by immunoSEQ multiplex PCR, the TCRdb table keeps only in-frame clones and is missing some. The sample includes under 850,000 clones, 13% seen only once; the top ten take 0.022%. The J gene is TRBJ2-7, the V gene TRBV6-5, with 7 bases matching TRBD1. The sample comprised naive CD4+ T cells from blood. The sequence was obtained from a man aged 18 to 29 with type 1 diabetes. The CDR3 reads CASSYGTDYEQYF. CDR3 coding DNA: TGTGCCAGCAGTTACGGGACAGACTACGAGCAGTACTTC.